The clone carrying this T cell receptor beta chain was seen once. Participant ages covered roughly 18 to 89 years across 24 US areas. Exposed study participants had met a COVID-19 case within 2 weeks before entry. This sample was included in a study of blood T cell repertoires in COVID-19. The germline V gene has CDR1 MNHNS and CDR2 SASEGT. The CDR3 covers 14 residues. V shed 3 bases and J 3 bases; nucleotides not matched to a gene: 1. In the authors' workflow: Amplified reference gene primers provided the basis for estimating nucleated cell counts. The assay was immunoSEQ multiplex PCR, and TCRdb's table has in-frame clones only and misses some. That table supplies the V and J calls and clone size; D and trimming were determined from the DNA. The sample comprises 280,000 or so clones, just under 90% of which are singletons, and approximately 2.9% rests with the top ten.

The clonotype comes from a woman between 45 and 60 years old who had been exposed to COVID-19. Sequencing was done on a sample of PBMCs or T cells enriched from blood (not recorded which). This chain links TRBV6-1 with TRBJ1-2; 10 bases are a match to TRBD1. In DNA form, the CDR3 reads TGTGCCAGCAGTGAGGGACAGGGGCACTATGGCTACACCTTC. Protein: CASSEGQGHYGYTF.